This note documents a single TCR beta chain sequence. The library was built from 400 ng RNA with molecular barcoded adaptors for alpha/delta and beta/gamma chains. TCRdb passed the reads through MiXCR, listing each CDR3 protein once. The table shows approximately 90,000 distinct CDR3 sequences, with 20% to 25% occurring only once. These data are taken from a study of read filtering for tumor transcriptome and immune sequencing. Sequenced: a population of CD138-negative cells sorted from bone marrow. The receptor was isolated from a donor over 35 with multiple myeloma.

The CDR3: CASSPRTSGVGETQYF. CDR3 nucleotides: TGTGCCAGCTCACCACGTACTAGCGGGGTAGGAGAGACCCAGTACTTC. The J gene is TRBJ2-5, the V gene TRBV18; 10 bases line up with TRBD2. Germline V gene lookup returns CDR1 KGHSH and CDR2 LQKENI. With 1 base clipped from V and 4 bases from J, the junction kept 6 bases outside the gene matches. The CDR3 loop spans 16 amino acids.